This passage covers 17 T cell receptor beta chains from one sample sequenced in a study of cytomegalovirus exposure and HLA in healthy donors. Both 60 Vbeta primers and 13 Jbeta primers went into the PCR. Method: immunoSEQ multiplex PCR; TCRdb's copy keeps in-frame clones and lacks some. Among almost 90,000 clones, 85% were seen once, and the ten largest hold 7.4%. Input material: PBMCs. These receptors were collected from a man aged 40-49 years in good health and CMV-seropositive.

The chain combines TRBV7-6 with TRBJ2-3, with 10 bases aligning to TRBD2. The CDR3 runs to 15 residues. After removal of 7 bases from V and 6 bases from J, the junction contained 10 bases not matched to a gene. From germline, CDR1 is SGHVS and CDR2 FNYEAQ. The CDR3 here is CASTPQGLALDTQYF. DNA for the CDR3: TGTGCCAGCACCCCCCAGGGACTAGCGTTGGATACGCAGTATTTT.

The table lists this clone with a count of one. CDR3 protein: CASSPRTSRSYNEQFF. CDR3 DNA: TGTGCCAGCAGCCCGAGGACTAGCCGTTCCTACAATGAGCAGTTCTTC. The chain has TRBV13 and TRBJ2-1; TRBD2 aligns across 8 bases. The CDR3 spans 16 residues. CDR1 is PRHDT and CDR2 is FYEKMQ in the germline V gene (reference sequence). The junction had 7 bases not matched to a gene; V was cut back by 5 bases and J by 1 base.

The chain employs TRBV18 and TRBJ2-3; unclear D gene. The V end was cut by 4 bases, the J end by 2 bases, with 7 bases between. Germline V gene sequence: CDR1 KGHSH, CDR2 LQKENI. CDR3 length: 13 amino acids. This CDR3 is CASSRSTTDTQYF. The CDR3 DNA reads as TGTGCCAGCTCACGATCTACCACAGATACGCAGTATTTT. Full variable domain (remainder filled in from reference TRBV18 and TRBJ2-3): NAGVMQNPRHLVRRRGQEARLRCSPMKGHSHVYWYRQLPEEGLKFMVYLQKENIIDESGMPKERFSAEFPKEGPSILRIQQVVRGDSAAYFCASSRSTTDTQYFGPGTRLTVL.

The sample holds one count of this clone. The V and J genes are TRBV6-5 and TRBJ2-5, with TRBD1 as a possible D gene (6 bases). CDR3 length: 13 residues. V was trimmed by 5 bases and J by 2 bases, leaving 9 bases between them. Germline CDR1 MNHEY, CDR2 SVGAGI. In DNA, the CDR3 is TGTGCCAGCAGTCCCGGACAGCAAGAGACCCAGTACTTC. This translates into CASSPGQQETQYF.

This sequence joins TRBV6-6 and TRBJ1-5; D is ambiguous. The germline V and J ends were trimmed by 2 bases and 5 bases, with 7 bases remaining between them. This CDR3 has 13 residues. Germline values: CDR1 MNHNY, CDR2 SVGAGI (reference sequence). The CDR3, as DNA: TGTGCCAGCAGTTACACTAGACATCAGCCCCAGCATTTT. Protein product: CASSYTRHQPQHF.

This clone was counted between two and nine times. The rearrangement joins TRBV4-1 to TRBJ2-2; tentatively, D is TRBD1 (6 bases). Trimming left V 1 base short and J 7 bases short, with 16 bases between. Germline CDR1 and CDR2: MGHRA and YSYEKL. The CDR3 loop spans 16 amino acids. The CDR3 bases are TGCGCCAGCAGCCAAGGACAGGTGAAAACGTTCGGGGAGCTGTTTTTT. Translation: CASSQGQVKTFGELFF.

V gene TRBV6-6 combines with J gene TRBJ1-2; D possibly corresponds to TRBD1 (5 bases). Deletions cut 0 bases from V and 2 bases from J, with 7 bases between. The germline gives CDR1 MNHNY, CDR2 SVGAGI (reference sequence). The CDR3 is 14 amino acids. The CDR3 coding sequence is TGTGCCAGCAGTTACTCAAAGGGGAACTATGGCTACACCTTC. Its protein product is CASSYSKGNYGYTF.

The chain links TRBV6-6 to TRBJ2-5; TRBD2 matches 7 bases. There are 14 residues in the CDR3. Looked up from germline, CDR1 is MNHNY and CDR2 is SVGAGI (reference sequence). V was pared by 6 bases and J by 4 bases, with 8 bases of the junction left unmatched. CDR3 sequence (DNA): TGTGCCAGCAGGCCCCTGGGGGGGGGAGAGACCCAGTACTTC. Its protein is CASRPLGGGETQYF.

This clone was counted once. The rearrangement links TRBV6-5 to TRBJ1-6; 7 bases line up with TRBD1. The CDR3 is made up of 14 amino acids. V was pared by 5 bases and J by 6 bases, with 4 bases of the junction left unmatched. Germline V gives CDR1 MNHEY, CDR2 SVGAGI. CDR3 sequence (DNA): TGTGCCAGCAGTGGGACAGTTACTAATTCACCCCTCCACTTT. It is translated as CASSGTVTNSPLHF.

This sequence joins TRBV5-8 and TRBJ2-3; perhaps TRBD1 as D (5 bases). Trimming took 3 bases from V and 2 from J, leaving 7 bases between them. Germline V gives CDR1 SGHTS, CDR2 YDEGEE. CDR3 length: 13 amino acids. CDR3 protein: CASSSDTTDTQYF. The CDR3 DNA reads TGTGCCAGCAGCTCGGACACCACAGATACGCAGTATTTT.

This clone came up a few times. This chain connects TRBV6-5 to TRBJ1-6; maybe TRBD1 (5 bases). V was cut by 0 bases and J by 7 bases, with 10 bases left in between. Germline-derived CDR1 and CDR2 are MNHEY and SVGAGI. This CDR3 has 15 residues. The chain's CDR3 is CASSYSIQGNSPLHF. The CDR3, as DNA: TGTGCCAGCAGTTACTCGATCCAGGGAAATTCACCCCTCCACTTT.

The chain's CDR3 is CASSAGRGEKLFF. The CDR3 DNA follows: TGTGCCAGCTCAGCGGGCAGGGGTGAAAAACTGTTTTTT. The chain recombines TRBV18 with TRBJ1-4, with D maybe TRBD1 (6 bases). V lost 5 bases to trimming and J lost 7 bases, with 11 bases between them. The V gene's germline CDR1 is KGHSH and CDR2 LQKENI. The CDR3 consists of 13 residues.

The CDR3 protein is CASSLQPGQETQYF. In DNA form, the CDR3 reads TGTGCCAGCAGCTTGCAGCCGGGCCAAGAGACCCAGTACTTC. The chain couples TRBV5-4 to TRBJ2-5; no clear D gene. The length of the CDR3 is 14 residues. V was clipped by 1 base and J by 1 base, with 8 bases between them. Germline lookup yields CDR1 SGHNT and CDR2 YYREEE (reference sequence).

V and J are TRBV6-1 and TRBJ1-5; tentative D call: TRBD1 (6 bases). This CDR3 comprises 16 residues. From germline, CDR1 is MNHNS and CDR2 SASEGT. Trimming removed 2 bases at V and 3 bases at J, with 14 bases between. CDR3 loop: CASSEPHRGNNQPQHF. CDR3 DNA: TGTGCCAGCAGTGAACCACATAGGGGGAACAATCAGCCCCAGCATTTT.

This chain links TRBV2 with TRBJ1-1; D gene ambiguous. V lost 2 bases and J lost 6, with 13 bases in between. Germline CDR1 and CDR2: SNHLY and FYNNEI. CDR3 size: 14 residues. As DNA, the CDR3 is TGTGCCAGCAGTGAACTAGGAGGGAAATCTGAAGCTTTCTTT. Translated: CASSELGGKSEAFF. The variable domain in full, completed from reference TRBV2 and TRBJ1-1, reads EPEVTQTPSHQVTQMGQEVILRCVPISNHLYFYWYRQILGQKVEFLVSFYNNEISEKSEIFDDQFSVERPDGSNFTLKIRSTKLEDSAMYFCASSELGGKSEAFFGQGTRLTVV.

The V call is TRBV4-1, the J call TRBJ2-7; 7 bases agree with TRBD1. Germline V CDR1 and CDR2: MGHRA, YSYEKL. The V and J ends lost 4 bases and 7 bases, in that order; junction bases with no gene match: 10. This CDR3 has 14 amino acids. CDR3 coding DNA: TGCGCCAGCAGCCTGAGTGACAGGGATAGGGAGCAGTACTTC. This gives the protein CASSLSDRDREQYF.

This sequence joins TRBV5-1 and TRBJ2-1, with 8 bases that match TRBD2. CDR1 SGHRS and CDR2 YFSETQ come from the germline V gene. The CDR3 is 16 residues long. J lost 6 bases, V lost 2 bases, and 10 bases had no gene match. The CDR3 here is CASSFRGGRRVNEQFF. For the CDR3, the DNA is TGCGCCAGCAGCTTTAGGGGCGGGAGGAGGGTCAATGAGCAGTTCTTC.